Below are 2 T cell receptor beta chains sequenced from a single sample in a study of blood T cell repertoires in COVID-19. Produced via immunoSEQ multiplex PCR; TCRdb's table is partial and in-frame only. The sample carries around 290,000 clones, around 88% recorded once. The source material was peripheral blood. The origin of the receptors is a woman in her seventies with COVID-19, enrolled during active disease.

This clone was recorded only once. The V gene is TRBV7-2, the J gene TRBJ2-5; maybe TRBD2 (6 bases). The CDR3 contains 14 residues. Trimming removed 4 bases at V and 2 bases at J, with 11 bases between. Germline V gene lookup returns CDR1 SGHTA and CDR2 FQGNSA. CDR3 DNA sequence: TGTGCCAGCAGCTATAATCGGGGGCAAGAGACCCAGTACTTC. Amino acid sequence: CASSYNRGQETQYF.

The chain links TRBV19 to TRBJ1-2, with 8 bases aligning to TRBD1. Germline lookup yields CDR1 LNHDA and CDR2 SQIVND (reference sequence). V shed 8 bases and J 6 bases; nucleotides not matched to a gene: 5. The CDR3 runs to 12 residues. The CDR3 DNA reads TGTGCCAGTCAGGGGGCTTGGGATGGCTACACCTTC. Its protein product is CASQGAWDGYTF.